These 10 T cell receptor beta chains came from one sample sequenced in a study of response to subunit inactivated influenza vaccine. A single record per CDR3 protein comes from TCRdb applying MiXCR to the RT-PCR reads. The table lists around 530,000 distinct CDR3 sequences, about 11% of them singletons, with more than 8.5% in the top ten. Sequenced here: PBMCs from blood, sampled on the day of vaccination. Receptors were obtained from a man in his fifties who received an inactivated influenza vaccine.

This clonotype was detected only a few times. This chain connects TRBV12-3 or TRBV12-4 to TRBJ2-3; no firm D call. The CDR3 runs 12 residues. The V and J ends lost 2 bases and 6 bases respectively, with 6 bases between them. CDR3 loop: CASSLFGDTQYF. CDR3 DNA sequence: TGTGCCAGCAGTTTATTCGGGGATACGCAGTATTTT.

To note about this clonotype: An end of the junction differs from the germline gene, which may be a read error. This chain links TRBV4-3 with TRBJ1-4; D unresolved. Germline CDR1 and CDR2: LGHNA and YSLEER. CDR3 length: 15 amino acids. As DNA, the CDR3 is TGCGCCACCAGCCAAGTCGCAGCAACTAATGAAAAACTGTTTTTT. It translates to CATSQVAATNEKLFF.

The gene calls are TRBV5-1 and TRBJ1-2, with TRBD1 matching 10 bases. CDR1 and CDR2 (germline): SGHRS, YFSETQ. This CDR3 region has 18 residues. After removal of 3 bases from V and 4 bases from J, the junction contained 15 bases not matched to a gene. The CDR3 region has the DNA TGCGCCAGCAGCTATCAACCCGGGACAGGGGAAGTTGTCTATGGCTACACCTTC. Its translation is CASSYQPGTGEVVYGYTF.

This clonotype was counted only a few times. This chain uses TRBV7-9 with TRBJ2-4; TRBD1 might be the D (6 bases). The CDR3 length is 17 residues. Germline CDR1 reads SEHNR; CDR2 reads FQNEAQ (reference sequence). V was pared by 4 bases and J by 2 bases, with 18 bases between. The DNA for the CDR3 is TGTGCCAGCAGCTATCGACCGACCCAGGGGTCCAAAAACATTCAGTACTTC. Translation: CASSYRPTQGSKNIQYF. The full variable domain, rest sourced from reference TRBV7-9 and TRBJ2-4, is DTGVSQNPRHKITKRGQNVTFRCDPISEHNRLYWYRQTLGQGPEFLTYFQNEAQLEKSRLLSDRFSAERPKGSFSTLEIQRTEQGDSAMYLCASSYRPTQGSKNIQYFGAGTRLSVL.

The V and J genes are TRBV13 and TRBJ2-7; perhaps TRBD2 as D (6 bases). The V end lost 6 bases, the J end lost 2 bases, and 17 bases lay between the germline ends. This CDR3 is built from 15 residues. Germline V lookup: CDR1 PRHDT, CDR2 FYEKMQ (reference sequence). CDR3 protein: CASSRGGCGAYEQYF. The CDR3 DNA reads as TGTGCCAGCAGTAGGGGCGGATGCGGGGCCTACGAGCAGTACTTC.

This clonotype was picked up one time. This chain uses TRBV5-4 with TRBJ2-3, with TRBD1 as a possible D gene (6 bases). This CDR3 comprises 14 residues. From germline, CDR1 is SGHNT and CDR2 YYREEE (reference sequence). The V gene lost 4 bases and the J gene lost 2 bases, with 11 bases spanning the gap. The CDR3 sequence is CASSSRDNTDTQYF. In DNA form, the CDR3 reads TGTGCCAGCAGCAGTCGGGACAACACAGATACGCAGTATTTT.

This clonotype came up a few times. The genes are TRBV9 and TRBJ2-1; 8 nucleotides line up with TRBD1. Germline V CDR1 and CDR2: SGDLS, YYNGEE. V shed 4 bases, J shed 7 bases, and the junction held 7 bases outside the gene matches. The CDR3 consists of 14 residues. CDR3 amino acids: CASSPRTGRNEQFF. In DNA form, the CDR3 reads TGTGCCAGCAGCCCCAGGACAGGGAGAAATGAGCAGTTCTTC.

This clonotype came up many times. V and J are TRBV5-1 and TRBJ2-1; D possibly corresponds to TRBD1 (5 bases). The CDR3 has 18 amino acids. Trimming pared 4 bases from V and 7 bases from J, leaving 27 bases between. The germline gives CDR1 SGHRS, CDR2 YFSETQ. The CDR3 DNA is TGCGCCAGCAGCGATTCACAGACACCCAGACAAGCAGGGAATGAGCAGTTCTTC. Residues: CASSDSQTPRQAGNEQFF. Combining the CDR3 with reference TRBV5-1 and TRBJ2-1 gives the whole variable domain KAGVTQTPRYLIKTRGQQVTLSCSPISGHRSVSWYQQTPGQGLQFLFEYFSETQRNKGNFPGRFSGRQFSNSRSEMNVSTLELGDSALYLCASSDSQTPRQAGNEQFFGPGTRLTVL.

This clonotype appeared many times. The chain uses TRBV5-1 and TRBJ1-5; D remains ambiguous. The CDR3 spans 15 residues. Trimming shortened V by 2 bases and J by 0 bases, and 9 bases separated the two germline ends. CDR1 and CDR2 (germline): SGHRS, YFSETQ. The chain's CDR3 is CASSLGETSNQPQHF. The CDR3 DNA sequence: TGCGCCAGCAGCTTAGGCGAGACTAGCAATCAGCCCCAGCATTTT.

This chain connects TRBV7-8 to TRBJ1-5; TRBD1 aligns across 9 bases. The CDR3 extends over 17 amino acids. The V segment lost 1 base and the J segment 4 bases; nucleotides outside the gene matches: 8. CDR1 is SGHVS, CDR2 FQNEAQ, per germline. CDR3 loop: CASSLGPAGTGNQPQHF. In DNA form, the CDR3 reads TGTGCCAGCAGCTTAGGTCCAGCCGGGACAGGGAATCAGCCCCAGCATTTT.